This TCR beta chain was observed in a study of OX40 agonist ivuxolimab in advanced cancers. Whole-study context: Every 2 weeks, ivuxolimab was infused into the patients intravenously at between 0.01 and 10 mg/kg. General observations from the study: With doses of 0.1 to 3.0 mg/kg, CD4+ and CD8+ blood T cells had undergone clonal expansion by week 6.

As to this clone: Antigen: not known.

CDR3 length equals 14 residues. Germline V CDR1 and CDR2: MDHEN, SYDVKM. V was trimmed by 7 bases and J by 5 bases, leaving 14 bases between them. The table came from immunoSEQ multiplex PCR; TCRdb's copy has only in-frame clones and leaves some out. Here the sample spans tens of thousands of clones, 92% being singletons. The sequence derives from an adult with an advanced solid tumor such as melanoma, head and neck, liver or kidney cancer. Source: CD4+ or CD8+ T cells sorted from blood, taken in a trial of the OX40 agonist ivuxolimab. The chain couples TRBV28 to TRBJ1-4, with D perhaps matching TRBD1 (5 bases). Here the CDR3 DNA reads TGTGCCAGCAATACGGGACTCGGGAATGAAAAACTGTTTTTT. Protein: CASNTGLGNEKLFF.